This T cell receptor (beta chain) was sequenced for a study of blood T cell repertoires in COVID-19. Study-level background: Specimens from acute and convalescent COVID-19 originated in the United States, Italy and Spain.

J lost 8 bases, V lost 2 bases, and 5 bases had no gene match. The CDR3 contains 13 residues. The germline V gene encodes CDR1 MDHEN and CDR2 SYDVKM. Clinical histories supplied by participants themselves formed the basis of cohort assignment. Original processing notes: Reference gene primer amplification gave estimated nucleated cell counts. Generated by immunoSEQ multiplex PCR, the TCRdb table keeps only in-frame clones and is missing some. V and J calls and clone size are as listed in that table; D and trimming were resolved from the DNA. The profile covers 200,000 to 250,000 clones, with over 80% appearing a single time and around 2% taken by the ten largest.

This chain connects TRBV28 to TRBJ1-2; 7 nucleotides match TRBD1. This TCR was recovered from a young woman who had recovered from COVID-19. Sequenced sample: PBMCs or T cells enriched from blood (not recorded which). The CDR3 DNA sequence: TGTGCCAGCAGTTTACAGGGGGTGAGGGGCTACACCTTC. Its protein product is CASSLQGVRGYTF.